This TCR beta chain stems from a study of T cell repertoires in cytomegalovirus infection. Study results and limitations: Dominating the ex vivo response were HLA-C-restricted CMV-specific TCR beta clonotypes. Cumulative frequency of public TCR beta families picked out carriers of CMV plus the relevant HLA.

MiXCR, run by TCRdb on the reads, gives a single entry per CDR3 protein. Of some 270,000 distinct CDR3 sequences detected, 20% to 25% appear once; the ten largest clones hold about 21%. Concerning this clonotype: Its matching antigen is unknown.

Germline V gene data show CDR1 as WSHSY and CDR2 as SAAADI. The CDR3 extends over 15 amino acids. The V end was cut by 1 base, the J end by 2 bases, with 10 bases between. The chain is built from TRBV10-2 and TRBJ2-3; TRBD2 is a possible D gene (5 bases). The sequencing here drew on cultured PBMCs, taken from culture after CMV antigen stimulation. This receptor was obtained from a human donor in good health (CMV status not recorded). Some clones in this sample may be carry-over from other donors' samples. CDR3 DNA sequence: TGCGCCAGCAGTGAGTTGCGGAGGTTCACAGATACGCAGTATTTT. Translated, it gives CASSELRRFTDTQYF.